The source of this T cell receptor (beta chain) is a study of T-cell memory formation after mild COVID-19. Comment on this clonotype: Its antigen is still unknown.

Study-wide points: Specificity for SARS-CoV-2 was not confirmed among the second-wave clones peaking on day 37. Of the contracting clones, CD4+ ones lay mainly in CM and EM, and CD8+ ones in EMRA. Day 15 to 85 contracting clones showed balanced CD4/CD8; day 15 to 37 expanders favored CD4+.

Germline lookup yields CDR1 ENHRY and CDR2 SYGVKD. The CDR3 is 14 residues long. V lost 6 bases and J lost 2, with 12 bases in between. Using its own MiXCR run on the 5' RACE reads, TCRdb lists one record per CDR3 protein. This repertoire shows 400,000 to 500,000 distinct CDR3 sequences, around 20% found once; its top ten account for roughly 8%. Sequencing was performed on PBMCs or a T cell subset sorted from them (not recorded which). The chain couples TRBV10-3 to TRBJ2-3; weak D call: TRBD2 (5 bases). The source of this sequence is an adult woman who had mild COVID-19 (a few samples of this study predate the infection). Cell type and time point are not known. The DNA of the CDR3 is TGTGCCATCAGCCAAGGAGGAAACACAGATACGCAGTATTTT. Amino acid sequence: CAISQGGNTDTQYF.